Below are 5 T cell receptor beta chains sequenced from a single sample in a study of T cells in Graves' hyperthyroidism and ophthalmopathy (dated by TCRdb to the late 2010s). Libraries were constructed by multiplex PCR. TCRdb lists the instrument as Illumina HiSeq 2000. The TCR beta CDR3 regions were amplified from the RNA transcripts. The TCR CDR3 was subjected to a first round of RT-PCR using the HTBI primer set and the Qiagen OneStep RT-PCR kit. TCRdb's own reprocessing of the public reads used fastp at Q25 and MiXCR and kept productive beta chains. Here each entry gathers all rows of one CDR3 protein and keeps the most common genes and DNA. Recorded for this sample are some 720,000 distinct CDR3 sequences; roughly 15% of them occurred a single time. The ten largest clonotypes hold around 7.7% of the sample. What was sequenced was blood. These receptors all come from a man aged 18 to 35 with Graves' hyperthyroidism.

The table lists this clonotype with a few counts. This chain connects TRBV2 to TRBJ1-5; 12 bases match TRBD1. The J segment lost 6 bases and the V segment lost 6 bases, leaving 6 bases of the junction unmatched. Germline V gene data show CDR1 as SNHLY and CDR2 as FYNNEI. This CDR3 has 15 amino acids. CDR3 bases: TGTGCCAGCAGCTCGGGGACAGGGGGCGTTCAGCCCCAGCATTTT. Its translation: CASSSGTGGVQPQHF.

As DNA, the CDR3 is TGTGCCAGCAGCTTAGTATTTTTGGGCAGGGGGCGCCCAGATACGCAGTATTTT. Translated, it gives CASSLVFLGRGRPDTQYF. The chain employs TRBV7-9 and TRBJ2-3; 8 bases map to TRBD1. V was clipped by 1 base and J by 4 bases; unmatched bases: 13. CDR1 and CDR2 from the germline V gene are SEHNR and FQNEAQ (reference sequence). CDR3 length: 18 residues.

Ten or more counts support this clonotype. The chain employs TRBV7-2 and TRBJ2-5; D call uncertain. V shed 4 bases and J shed 1 base, with 7 bases lying between them. In germline, CDR1 is SGHTA, CDR2 FQGNSA. This CDR3 is 13 amino acids long. CDR3: CASSSQFQETQYF. DNA for the CDR3: TGTGCCAGCAGCTCCCAATTCCAAGAGACCCAGTACTTC.

This clonotype has ten or more counts. The genes are TRBV9 and TRBJ1-2; 7 bases fit TRBD1. The CDR3 has 14 amino acids. The junction had 8 bases not matched to a gene; V was cut back by 4 bases and J by 5 bases. CDR1 SGDLS and CDR2 YYNGEE come from the germline V gene. The DNA of the CDR3 is TGTGCCAGCAGCCCACAGGGGTCCGGGTATGGCTACACCTTC. Translating gives CASSPQGSGYGYTF.

This clonotype has ten or more counts. The V and J genes are TRBV6-2 or TRBV6-3 and TRBJ2-7, with 12 bases that match TRBD1. The CDR3 consists of 16 residues. CDR1 MNHEY and CDR2 SVGEGT come from the germline V gene. V gave up 4 bases and J gave up 7 bases; unmatched junction bases: 11. In DNA, the CDR3 is TGTGCCAGCAGTTTCCCCCCGGGACAGGGGGCATGGGAGCAGTACTTC. As protein: CASSFPPGQGAWEQYF.